At least ten counts were recorded for the clone carrying this T cell receptor (beta chain). The sample comes from a study of molecular identifiers for immune sequencing clone quantification. CDR1 and CDR2 from the germline V gene are SNHLY and FYNNEI. Trimming stripped 5 bases from V and 6 bases from J, with 16 bases between. The CDR3 has 15 amino acids. From the PCR reads, TCRdb called clonotypes with MiXCR, one entry per CDR3 protein. The data contain some 590,000 distinct CDR3 sequences, 25% of them singletons. Material: naive CD8+ T cells from blood, with Jurkat cell RNA spiked in. Described subset: FACS-sorted CD8+CD4-CCR7+CD45RA+ naive T cells. V and J are TRBV2 and TRBJ1-4; D not certain. The sequence derives from a human donor in good health. Some libraries in this study had Jurkat cell RNA spiked in. This chain's CDR3 is CASSSGRALYEKLFF. CDR3 nucleotide sequence: TGTGCCAGCAGTAGCGGGAGGGCGTTGTATGAAAAACTGTTTTTT.